The clone carrying this T cell receptor beta chain was picked up many times. Antigen specificity is unknown. These data originate in a study of T cell repertoires in cytomegalovirus infection. Study observations and caveats: In two of eight donors, the top clonotype was HLA-C-restricted CMV-specific. Identification of carriers of CMV plus the relevant HLA was performed using cumulative public TCR beta family frequency.

Each CDR3 protein gets one entry after TCRdb re-called the reads with MiXCR. The repertoire includes around 280,000 distinct CDR3 sequences, 9.6% of them detected once, and less than 3% sits in the top ten. The CDR3 runs 14 residues. With V trimmed by 3 bases and J by 3 bases, 1 base remained unmatched. This chain uses TRBV12-3 or TRBV12-4 with TRBJ2-3, with 9 bases identical to TRBD2. Sequenced sample: PBMCs. The clonotype originates from a human donor in good health (CMV status not recorded). Some clones in this sample may be carry-over from other donors' samples. As DNA, the CDR3 is TGTGCCAGCAGTTTGACTAGCGGAACAGATACGCAGTATTTT. Protein: CASSLTSGTDTQYF.